Sequencing of this TCR beta chain was carried out in a study of cytomegalovirus exposure and HLA in healthy donors. PCR involved 60 Vbeta and 13 Jbeta primers. The assay was immunoSEQ multiplex PCR, and TCRdb's table has in-frame clones only and misses some. The sample consists of roughly 130,000 clones, 55% to 75% of them appearing once. The germline V gene has CDR1 MNHNS and CDR2 SASEGT. Trimming pared 6 bases from V and 2 bases from J, leaving 8 bases between. This CDR3 is built from 13 residues. What was sequenced was PBMCs. The chain is built from TRBV6-1 and TRBJ1-5; no definite D call. This receptor was obtained from a man aged 30 to 45 in good health and CMV-seropositive. This CDR3 is CASRRGGNQPQHF. The CDR3, as DNA: TGTGCCAGCAGACGAGGCGGCAATCAGCCCCAGCATTTT.